One and the same sample provided the 8 T cell receptor beta chains below, sequenced in a study of human T cells and chemical hapten exposure. Indicated time point: pre-sensitization, week 0. Treatment of the sample: therapeutic diphenylcyclopropenone sensitization with weekly scalp DPC. TCRdb reprocessed the RACE reads via MiXCR and lists one record per CDR3 protein. Seen here are approximately 370,000 distinct CDR3 sequences, roughly 6% observed once, and the top ten hold over 7%. The sample consisted of whole blood, taken in connection with sensitization to the hapten diphenylcyclopropenone (DPC). The receptors come from a young woman with alopecia areata. Some clones in this sample may be carry-over from other donors' samples.

This clonotype showed up many times. This sequence joins TRBV20-1 and TRBJ2-3, with 11 bases lining up with TRBD2. This CDR3 has 14 amino acids. Germline CDR1 DFQATT, CDR2 SNEGSKA (reference sequence). The ends lost 3 bases at V and 1 base at J; junction bases unmatched: 0. The CDR3 nucleotides are TGCAGTGCTAGGACTAGCGGGGGCACAGATACGCAGTATTTT. As protein: CSARTSGGTDTQYF.

This clonotype has at least ten counts. The chain joins TRBV5-1 to TRBJ1-1; no clear D. Germline loops: CDR1 SGHRS, CDR2 YFSETQ. The CDR3 is 14 residues long. The V end lost 6 bases, the J end lost 1 base, and 13 bases lay between the germline ends. DNA for the CDR3: TGCGCCAGCAACGGGGAGGCTGGGAACACTGAAGCTTTCTTT. It encodes CASNGEAGNTEAFF.

The gene calls are TRBV29-1 and TRBJ1-6; 7 nucleotides agree with TRBD1. Germline V gene data show CDR1 as SQVTM and CDR2 as ANQGSEA. V lost 6 bases to trimming and J lost 6 bases; unmatched junction nucleotides: 5. The CDR3 sequence is 13 residues long. The CDR3 protein is CSVGTELNSPLHF. CDR3 nucleotide sequence: TGCAGCGTCGGGACAGAGCTTAATTCACCCCTCCACTTT.

The chain uses TRBV27 and TRBJ2-6; D gene ambiguous. Germline V gene data show CDR1 as MNHEY and CDR2 as SMNVEV (reference sequence). The V end lost 4 bases, the J end lost 0 bases, and 7 bases lay between the germline ends. This CDR3 spans 15 amino acids. CDR3: CASSSPHSGANVLTF. For the CDR3, the DNA is TGTGCCAGCAGTTCCCCGCACTCTGGGGCCAACGTCCTGACTTTC.

This clonotype was detected a few times. This rearrangement joins TRBV27 to TRBJ2-1; 10 bases are a match to TRBD1. The CDR3 runs to 15 residues. CDR1 and CDR2 from the germline V gene are MNHEY and SMNVEV (reference sequence). V shed 3 bases, J shed 6 bases, and the junction held 5 bases outside the gene matches. DNA for the CDR3: TGTGCCAGCAGTTTTGGACAGGGGGGCTCCAATGAGCAGTTCTTC. Protein sequence: CASSFGQGGSNEQFF.

This clonotype was found a few times. In nucleotides, the CDR3 is TGTGCCAGCAGCTCAAGACAGCGAGTGAACACTGAAGCTTTCTTT. This gives the protein CASSSRQRVNTEAFF. The chain combines TRBV7-8 with TRBJ1-1, with D maybe TRBD1 (5 bases). In germline, CDR1 is SGHVS, CDR2 FQNEAQ. Trimming removed 4 bases from V and 0 bases from J, with 12 bases in between. The CDR3 is made up of 15 amino acids.

This clonotype has at least ten counts. The gene calls are TRBV7-3 and TRBJ1-1, with D uncertain. Trimming pared 6 bases from V and 0 bases from J, leaving 8 bases between. CDR1 is SGHTA, CDR2 FQGTGA, per germline. The CDR3 totals 13 residues. The CDR3 protein is CASRGELNTEAFF. The DNA of the CDR3 is TGTGCCAGCAGGGGAGAGTTGAACACTGAAGCTTTCTTT.

The V gene is TRBV24-1, the J gene TRBJ2-7, with D maybe TRBD1 (6 bases). The CDR3 runs to 14 residues. The V gene lost 7 bases and the J gene lost 0 bases, with 12 bases spanning the gap. Germline V lookup: CDR1 KGHDR, CDR2 SFDVKD. DNA of the CDR3: TGTGCCACCAGCCCAGGGGCCCCCTCCTACGAGCAGTACTTC. This codes for CATSPGAPSYEQYF.